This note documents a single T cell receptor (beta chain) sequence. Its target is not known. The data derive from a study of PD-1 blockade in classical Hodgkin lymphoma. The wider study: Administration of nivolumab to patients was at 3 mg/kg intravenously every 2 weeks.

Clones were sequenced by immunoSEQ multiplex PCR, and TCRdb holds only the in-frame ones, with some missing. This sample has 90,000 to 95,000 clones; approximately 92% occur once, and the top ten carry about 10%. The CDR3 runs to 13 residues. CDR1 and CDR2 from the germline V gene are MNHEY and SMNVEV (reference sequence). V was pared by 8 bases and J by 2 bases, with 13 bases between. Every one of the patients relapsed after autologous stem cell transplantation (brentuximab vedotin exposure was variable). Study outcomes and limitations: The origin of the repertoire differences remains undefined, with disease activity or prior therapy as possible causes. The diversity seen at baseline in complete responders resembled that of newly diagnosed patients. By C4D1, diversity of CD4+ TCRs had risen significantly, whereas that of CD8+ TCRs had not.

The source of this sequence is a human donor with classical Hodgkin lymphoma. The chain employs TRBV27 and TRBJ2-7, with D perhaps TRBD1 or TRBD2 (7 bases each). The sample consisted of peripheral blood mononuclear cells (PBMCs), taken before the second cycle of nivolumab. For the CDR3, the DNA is TGTGCCAGCGGCGGGGGACAGACCTACGAGCAGTACTTC. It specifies CASGGGQTYEQYF.